The 26 T cell receptor beta chains below come from one sample, sequenced in a study of response to subunit inactivated influenza vaccine. TCRdb reprocessed the RT-PCR reads with MiXCR, giving one entry per CDR3 protein. The table records about 480,000 distinct CDR3 sequences, 25% of them present only once. Sequencing used CD4+ T cells sorted from PBMCs, obtained around 5 days after vaccination. These receptors were taken from a man aged 45-65 years who received an inactivated influenza vaccine.

This clonotype has more than one count but fewer than ten. This chain connects TRBV10-3 to TRBJ2-1; D call uncertain. Per the germline V gene, CDR1 is ENHRY and CDR2 is SYGVKD. V was cut by 6 bases and J by 5 bases, with 11 bases left in between. The CDR3 covers 13 residues. CDR3 bases: TGTGCCATCAGCCCTAGACGTAACAATGAGCAGTTCTTC. Amino acids: CAISPRRNNEQFF.

This clonotype turned up a few times. The V and J genes are TRBV5-8 and TRBJ1-5; D not certain. The CDR3 spans 13 residues. In germline, CDR1 is SGHTS, CDR2 YDEGEE. The V and J ends lost 1 base and 6 bases respectively, with 8 bases between them. The CDR3 is CASSLTSSQPQHF. The CDR3 nucleotides read TGTGCCAGCAGCTTGACGTCTTCTCAGCCCCAGCATTTT.

This clonotype was observed a handful of times. This sequence joins TRBV20-1 and TRBJ2-1; 7 positions match TRBD1. J gave up 3 bases and V 1 base, and 6 bases lay outside the gene matches. CDR1 and CDR2 from the germline V gene are DFQATT and SNEGSKA (reference sequence). The CDR3 consists of 15 residues. The CDR3 sequence is CSARGETGSYNEQFF. In DNA form, the CDR3 reads TGCAGTGCTAGAGGGGAGACAGGGAGCTACAATGAGCAGTTCTTC.

DNA of the CDR3: TGTGCCAGCAGCTCGGGACCCGGGCTGGGGTTTCGCACTGAAGCTTTCTTT. Translation: CASSSGPGLGFRTEAFF. The chain couples TRBV6-1 to TRBJ1-1; possible D gene TRBD1, 5 bases. The CDR3 has 17 residues. Germline loops: CDR1 MNHNS, CDR2 SASEGT. The V and J ends lost 6 bases and 4 bases respectively, with 24 bases between them.

J is TRBJ2-7 and V is TRBV6-2 or TRBV6-3; weak D call: TRBD2 (6 bases). This CDR3 is built from 15 residues. Trimming pared 7 bases from V and 3 bases from J, leaving 19 bases between. Germline V gives CDR1 MNHEY, CDR2 SVGEGT. In DNA, the CDR3 is TGTGCCAGCAACCAGGGACTTCACGCCCTCTACGAGCAGTACTTC. This codes for CASNQGLHALYEQYF.

Only a few counts were recorded for this clonotype. The chain couples TRBV7-2 to TRBJ2-1; 11 bases align to TRBD1. After removal of 4 bases from V and 14 bases from J, the junction contained 7 bases not matched to a gene. This CDR3 comprises 13 residues. Germline CDR1 SGHTA, CDR2 FQGNSA. CDR3 sequence: CASSSPGQGVKFF. In nucleotides, the CDR3 is TGTGCCAGCAGCTCCCCGGGACAGGGGGTAAAGTTCTTC.

On this clonotype: An end of the junction does not agree with germline; a read error may underlie this. This rearrangement joins TRBV7-7 to TRBJ2-5, with a weak D call TRBD1 (6 bases). In germline, CDR1 is SSHAT, CDR2 FNYEAQ (reference sequence). The CDR3 is 13 amino acids. This CDR3 is CASSFSGEETQYF. In DNA form, the CDR3 reads TGTGCTAGCAGCTTTTCAGGGGAAGAGACCCAGTACTTC.

In its sample, this clonotype was seen many times. As DNA, the CDR3 is TGCGCCAGCAGCCAAGTTGTTGCGAAAGAGACCCAGTACTTC. Residues: CASSQVVAKETQYF. V and J are TRBV4-3 and TRBJ2-5; no firm D call. Looked up from germline, CDR1 is LGHNA and CDR2 is YSLEER. The length of the CDR3 is 14 residues. Between the trimmed V and J ends, which lost 1 base and 3 bases, there was a span of 9 bases.

This clonotype was counted at least ten times. The chain recombines TRBV7-9 with TRBJ1-2; D is perhaps TRBD1 (6 bases). From germline, CDR1 is SEHNR and CDR2 FQNEAQ (reference sequence). CDR3 size: 16 residues. V shed 0 bases and J shed 5 bases, with 16 bases lying between them. The CDR3 DNA reads TGTGCCAGCAGCTTAGCAACAGGGAAGGGGAGGTATGGCTACACCTTC. It codes for CASSLATGKGRYGYTF.

V gene TRBV20-1 combines with J gene TRBJ2-3; tentative D call: TRBD1 (5 bases). V was trimmed by 1 base and J by 4 bases, leaving 15 bases between them. Germline CDR1 and CDR2: DFQATT and SNEGSKA (reference sequence). CDR3 length: 15 residues. DNA of the CDR3: TGCAGTGCTAGAGCCGGTAGGGGCGTGTCAGATACGCAGTATTTT. As protein: CSARAGRGVSDTQYF.

The chain has TRBV28 and TRBJ2-3; the match to TRBD1 covers 7 bases. The CDR3 totals 16 residues. The V segment lost 6 bases and the J segment 2 bases; nucleotides outside the gene matches: 11. CDR1 is MDHEN and CDR2 is SYDVKM in the germline V gene. The CDR3 loop is CASSQTGVFNTDTQYF. Written as DNA, the CDR3 is TGTGCCAGCAGCCAAACAGGGGTCTTCAACACAGATACGCAGTATTTT.

The rearrangement uses TRBV7-8 and TRBJ2-5; 13 bases line up with TRBD2. In germline, CDR1 is SGHVS, CDR2 FQNEAQ. The CDR3 sequence is 17 residues long. Unmatched junction bases numbered 7, after V lost 5 bases and J lost 1 base. The CDR3 protein is CASSKGTSGDAQETQYF. CDR3 DNA sequence: TGTGCCAGCAGCAAAGGGACTAGCGGGGACGCCCAAGAGACCCAGTACTTC.

This rearrangement joins TRBV5-5 to TRBJ2-6; weak D call: TRBD1 (5 bases). The germline gives CDR1 SGHKS, CDR2 YYEKEE (reference sequence). V lost 0 bases and J lost 4, with 11 bases in between. The CDR3 spans 16 residues. In DNA form, the CDR3 reads TGTGCCAGCAGCTTGGTTGGGGCAGCAGGGGCCAACGTCCTGACTTTC. Translation: CASSLVGAAGANVLTF.

The rearrangement uses TRBV25-1 and TRBJ2-5, with D maybe TRBD2 (5 bases). CDR3 length: 13 amino acids. Trimming stripped 6 bases from V and 4 bases from J, with 12 bases between. In germline, CDR1 is MGHDK, CDR2 SYGVNS. CDR3 sequence reads: CASSPAAGETQYF. CDR3 nucleotide sequence: TGTGCCAGCAGCCCAGCGGCAGGAGAGACCCAGTACTTC.

The chain has TRBV12-3 or TRBV12-4 and TRBJ1-6; perhaps TRBD1 as D (6 bases). CDR3 size: 14 residues. With 6 bases removed from V and 8 bases from J, the gap between germline ends came to 14 bases. The CDR3 spells CASRGTSGYSPLHF. The CDR3 bases are TGTGCCAGCAGGGGGACAAGTGGTTATTCACCCCTCCACTTT.

The chain combines TRBV18 with TRBJ2-2; the D gene is possibly TRBD2 (6 bases). CDR1 and CDR2 (germline): KGHSH, LQKENI. Trimming pared 3 bases from V and 1 base from J, leaving 9 bases between. This CDR3 contains 15 residues. The CDR3 protein is CASSPRRVNTGELFF. Written as DNA, the CDR3 is TGTGCCAGCTCACCGCGGAGGGTGAACACCGGGGAGCTGTTTTTT.

This clonotype came up a few times. The CDR3 here is CASSPSPVETQYF. DNA for the CDR3: TGTGCCAGCAGCCCCTCCCCGGTAGAGACCCAGTACTTC. The chain combines TRBV5-5 with TRBJ2-5; D gene uncertain. V lost 4 bases and J 4 bases, leaving 11 bases between the germline ends. Germline V gene sequence: CDR1 SGHKS, CDR2 YYEKEE (reference sequence). There are 13 residues in the CDR3. Using reference TRBV5-5 and TRBJ2-5 for the parts outside the CDR3, the full variable domain is DAGVTQSPTHLIKTRGQQVTLRCSPISGHKSVSWYQQVLGQGPQFIFQYYEKEERGRGNFPDRFSARQFPNYSSELNVNALLLGDSALYLCASSPSPVETQYFGPGTRLLVL.

V and J are TRBV4-2 and TRBJ2-5, with 8 positions matching TRBD2. The germline V gene has CDR1 LGHNA and CDR2 YNFKEQ. Germline trimming cut 0 bases from V and 2 bases from J; bases unmatched to any gene: 2. The CDR3 runs to 15 residues. The CDR3 sequence: CASSQETGGQETQYF. CDR3 coding DNA: TGTGCCAGCAGCCAAGAAACGGGGGGGCAAGAGACCCAGTACTTC.

The sample holds a few counts of this clonotype. V gene TRBV11-2 combines with J gene TRBJ2-5, with D tentatively TRBD2 (5 bases). The CDR3 loop spans 14 amino acids. The germline V and J ends were trimmed by 4 bases and 1 base, with 10 bases remaining between them. Germline values: CDR1 SGHAT, CDR2 FQNNGV. The CDR3 protein is CASSSRGFQETQYF. The CDR3 bases are TGTGCCAGCAGCTCACGAGGGTTCCAAGAGACCCAGTACTTC.

CDR3 sequence: CSARIRVTKNIQYF. CDR3 DNA sequence: TGCAGTGCTAGAATCAGGGTAACCAAAAACATTCAGTACTTC. The gene calls are TRBV20-1 and TRBJ2-4, with D maybe TRBD1 (5 bases). CDR3 size: 14 residues. Deletions cut 2 bases from V and 2 bases from J, with 10 bases between. From germline, CDR1 is DFQATT and CDR2 SNEGSKA (reference sequence).

The chain uses TRBV5-1 and TRBJ1-2; the D gene is possibly TRBD1 (6 bases). The V end lost 4 bases, the J end lost 0 bases, and 13 bases lay between the germline ends. Germline-derived CDR1 and CDR2 are SGHRS and YFSETQ. This CDR3 has 15 residues. The CDR3 nucleotides are TGCGCCAGCAGCCTCCAGACAGGTTCTAACTATGGCTACACCTTC. This gives the protein CASSLQTGSNYGYTF.

The chain couples TRBV5-1 to TRBJ2-5; the D gene could be TRBD1 or TRBD2 (6 bases each). Per germline, CDR1 SGHRS and CDR2 YFSETQ. The ends were cut back, 5 bases at V and 2 bases at J, with 10 bases in the middle. The CDR3 has 13 residues. DNA for the CDR3: TGCGCCAGCAGGGGGGGCATGCAAGAGACCCAGTACTTC. Translation: CASRGGMQETQYF.

This clonotype was seen more than once but under ten times. The V call is TRBV5-1, the J call TRBJ2-5; 8 nucleotides align to TRBD1. There are 16 residues in the CDR3. V dropped 0 bases and J dropped 2; count of bases not matched to a gene: 6. CDR1 is SGHRS and CDR2 is YFSETQ in the germline V gene. The CDR3 here is CASSLAGTGPQETQYF. In DNA, the CDR3 is TGCGCCAGCAGCTTGGCCGGGACAGGACCACAAGAGACCCAGTACTTC.

This clonotype has just a few counts. The chain employs TRBV18 and TRBJ1-5; tentative D call: TRBD1 (5 bases). This CDR3 spans 15 amino acids. Trimming left V 4 bases short and J 1 base short, with 11 bases between. The germline CDR1 and CDR2 sequences are KGHSH and LQKENI. The CDR3 coding sequence is TGTGCCAGCTCACTCTCGGGACCGAGCAATCAGCCCCAGCATTTT. Protein sequence: CASSLSGPSNQPQHF.

This clonotype has only a few counts. The chain carries TRBV7-2 and TRBJ1-2; TRBD1 is a possible D gene (6 bases). The germline gives CDR1 SGHTA, CDR2 FQGNSA. The CDR3 runs 16 residues. V lost 2 bases and J 4 bases, leaving 17 bases between the germline ends. The CDR3 DNA is TGTGCCAGCAGCTTATTTCAGGGCAGGGGAGGCTATGGCTACACCTTC. The encoded protein is CASSLFQGRGGYGYTF. Full variable domain (remainder filled in from reference TRBV7-2 and TRBJ1-2): GAGVSQSPSNKVTEKGKDVELRCDPISGHTALYWYRQSLGQGLEFLIYFQGNSAPDKSGLPSDRFSAERTGGSVSTLTIQRTQQEDSAVYLCASSLFQGRGGYGYTFGSGTRLTVV.

CDR3 coding DNA: TGTGCCAGCAGCGTAGGGAGCCAGGGCTACCAAGAGACCCAGTACTTC. It codes for CASSVGSQGYQETQYF. The chain has TRBV9 and TRBJ2-5; perhaps TRBD1 as D (5 bases). The V gene's germline CDR1 is SGDLS and CDR2 YYNGEE. V was shortened by 0 bases and J by 0 bases, with 12 bases between the two germline ends. The CDR3 extends over 16 amino acids.